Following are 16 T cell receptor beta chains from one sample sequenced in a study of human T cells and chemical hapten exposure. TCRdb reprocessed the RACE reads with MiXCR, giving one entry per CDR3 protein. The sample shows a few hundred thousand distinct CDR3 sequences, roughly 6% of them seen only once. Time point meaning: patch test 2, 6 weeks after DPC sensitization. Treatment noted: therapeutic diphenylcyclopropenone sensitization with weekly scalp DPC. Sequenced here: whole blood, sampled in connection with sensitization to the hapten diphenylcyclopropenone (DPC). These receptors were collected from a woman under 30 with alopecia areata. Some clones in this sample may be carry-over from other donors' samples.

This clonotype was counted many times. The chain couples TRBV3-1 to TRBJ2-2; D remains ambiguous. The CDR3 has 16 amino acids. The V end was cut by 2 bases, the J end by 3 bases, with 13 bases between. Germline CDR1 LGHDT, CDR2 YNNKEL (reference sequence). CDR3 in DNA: TGTGCCAGCAGCCAACGGCCCGCCGCGCACACCGGGGAGCTGTTTTTT. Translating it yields CASSQRPAAHTGELFF.

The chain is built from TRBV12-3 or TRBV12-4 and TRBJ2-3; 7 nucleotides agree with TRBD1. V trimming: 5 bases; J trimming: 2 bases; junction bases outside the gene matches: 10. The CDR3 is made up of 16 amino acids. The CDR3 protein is CASSIRTGPYTDTQYF. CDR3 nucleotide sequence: TGTGCCAGCAGTATTCGGACAGGCCCCTACACAGATACGCAGTATTTT.

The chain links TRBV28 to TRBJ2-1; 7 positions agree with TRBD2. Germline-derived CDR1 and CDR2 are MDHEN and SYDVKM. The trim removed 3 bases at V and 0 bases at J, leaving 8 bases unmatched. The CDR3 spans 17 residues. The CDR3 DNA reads TGTGCCAGCAGTTTCCCTAGCGGCGACGACTCCTACAATGAGCAGTTCTTC. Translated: CASSFPSGDDSYNEQFF.

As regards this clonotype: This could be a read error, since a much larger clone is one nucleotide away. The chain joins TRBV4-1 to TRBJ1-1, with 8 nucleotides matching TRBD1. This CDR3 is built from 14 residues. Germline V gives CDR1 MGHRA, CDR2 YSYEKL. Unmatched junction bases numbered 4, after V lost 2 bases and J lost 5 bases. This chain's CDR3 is CASSQTRQGTEAFF. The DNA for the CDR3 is TGCGCCAGCAGCCAAACTAGACAGGGGACTGAAGCTTTCTTT.

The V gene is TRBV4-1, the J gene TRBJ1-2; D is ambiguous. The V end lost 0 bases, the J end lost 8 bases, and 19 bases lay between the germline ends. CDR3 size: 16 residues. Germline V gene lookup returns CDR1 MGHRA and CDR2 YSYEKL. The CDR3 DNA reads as TGCGCCAGCAGCCAAGATTCCGGAACAATTCTGGGAGGCTACACCTTC. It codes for CASSQDSGTILGGYTF.

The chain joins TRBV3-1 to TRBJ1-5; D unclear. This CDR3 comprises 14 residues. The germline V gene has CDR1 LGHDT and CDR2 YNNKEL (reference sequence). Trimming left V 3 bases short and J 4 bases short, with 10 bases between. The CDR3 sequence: CASSHATGNQPQHF. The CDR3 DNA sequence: TGTGCCAGCAGCCACGCCACCGGGAATCAGCCCCAGCATTTT.

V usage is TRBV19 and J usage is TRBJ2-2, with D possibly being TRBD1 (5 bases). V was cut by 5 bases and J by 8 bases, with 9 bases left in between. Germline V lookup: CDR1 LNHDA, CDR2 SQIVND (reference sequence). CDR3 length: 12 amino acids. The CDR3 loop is CASSFREGELFF. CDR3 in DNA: TGTGCCAGTAGTTTCAGGGAAGGGGAGCTGTTTTTT.

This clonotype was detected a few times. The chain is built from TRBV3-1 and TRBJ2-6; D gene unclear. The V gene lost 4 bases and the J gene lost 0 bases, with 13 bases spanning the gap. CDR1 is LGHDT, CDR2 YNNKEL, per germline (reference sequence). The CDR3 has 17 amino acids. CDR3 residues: CASSPERRISGANVLTF. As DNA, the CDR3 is TGTGCCAGCAGCCCCGAAAGGCGGATCTCTGGGGCCAACGTCCTGACTTTC.

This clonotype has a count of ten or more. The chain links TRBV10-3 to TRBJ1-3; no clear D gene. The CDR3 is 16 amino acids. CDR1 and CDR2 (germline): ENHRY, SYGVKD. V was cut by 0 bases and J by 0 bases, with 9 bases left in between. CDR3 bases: TGTGCCATCAGTGAGTCGATGGGGAGCTCTGGAAACACCATATATTTT. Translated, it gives CAISESMGSSGNTIYF.

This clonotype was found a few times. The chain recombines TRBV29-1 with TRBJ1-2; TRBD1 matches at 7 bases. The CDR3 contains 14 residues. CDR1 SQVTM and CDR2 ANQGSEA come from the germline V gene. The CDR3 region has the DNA TGCAGTACGTCCGGGACAGAGTATAACTATGGCTACACCTTC. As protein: CSTSGTEYNYGYTF.

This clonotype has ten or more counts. CDR3: CASSLTGWRDGYTF. CDR3 DNA: TGCGCCAGCAGCTTGACGGGGTGGCGGGATGGCTACACCTTC. The V call is TRBV5-1, the J call TRBJ1-2; no definite D call. V lost 1 base, J lost 6 bases, and 13 bases lay in between. The CDR3 contains 14 residues. CDR1 is SGHRS, CDR2 YFSETQ, per germline.

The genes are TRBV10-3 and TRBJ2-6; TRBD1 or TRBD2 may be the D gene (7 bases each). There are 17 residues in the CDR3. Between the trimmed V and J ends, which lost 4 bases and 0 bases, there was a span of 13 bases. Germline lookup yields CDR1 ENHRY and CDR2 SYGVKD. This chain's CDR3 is CAISVQGGSSGANVLTF. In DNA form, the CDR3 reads TGTGCCATCAGTGTGCAGGGGGGGAGCTCTGGGGCCAACGTCCTGACTTTC.

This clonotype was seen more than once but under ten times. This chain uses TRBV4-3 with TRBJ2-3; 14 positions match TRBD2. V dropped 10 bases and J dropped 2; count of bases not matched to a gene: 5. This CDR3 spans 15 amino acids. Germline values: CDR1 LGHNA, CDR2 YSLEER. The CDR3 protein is CANETSGGATDTQYF. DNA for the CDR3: TGCGCCAACGAGACTAGCGGGGGGGCCACAGATACGCAGTATTTT.

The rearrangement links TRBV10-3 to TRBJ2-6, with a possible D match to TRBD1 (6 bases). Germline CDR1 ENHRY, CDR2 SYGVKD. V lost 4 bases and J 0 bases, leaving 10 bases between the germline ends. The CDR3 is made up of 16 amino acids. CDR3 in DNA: TGTGCCATCAGTGGGACAGTCAGCTCTGGGGCCAACGTCCTGACTTTC. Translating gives CAISGTVSSGANVLTF.

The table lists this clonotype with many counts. The CDR3 reads CASSDKLLPHTQYF. As DNA, the CDR3 is TGTGCCAGCAGCGATAAGCTTCTACCCCATACGCAGTATTTT. The chain couples TRBV28 to TRBJ2-3, with D hard to call. Germline loops: CDR1 MDHEN, CDR2 SYDVKM. This CDR3 contains 14 residues. Trimming left V 6 bases short and J 7 bases short, with 17 bases between.

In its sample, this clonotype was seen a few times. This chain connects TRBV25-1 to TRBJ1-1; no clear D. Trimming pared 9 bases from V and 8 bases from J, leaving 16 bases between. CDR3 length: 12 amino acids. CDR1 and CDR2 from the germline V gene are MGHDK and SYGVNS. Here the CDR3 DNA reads TGTGCCAGTGGGCGGGAGACACAGGAAGCTTTCTTT. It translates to CASGRETQEAFF.